This TCR beta chain was sequenced during a study of blood T cell repertoires in COVID-19. Study as a whole: From the United States, Italy and Spain came samples of acute and convalescent COVID-19. PBMCs, B-cell-depleted T cells, or T cells provided the cDNA or gDNA that made up the material.

Original methodology: Nucleated cell number was recorded as an estimate derived from reference gene primer amplification. Only in-frame clones appear in the TCRdb table, and some are missing; sequencing was by immunoSEQ multiplex PCR. V and J calls and clone size follow that table, whereas D and trimming were derived from the DNA. The table shows roughly 50,000 clones, with 89% occurring only once. This clone was recorded once. Between the trimmed V and J ends, which lost 3 bases and 1 base, there was a span of 6 bases. This CDR3 contains 13 residues. CDR1 SGHAT and CDR2 FQDESV come from the germline V gene (reference sequence).

The rearrangement uses TRBV11-1 and TRBJ1-1; D not resolved. This clonotype originated in a woman between 55 and 75 years old with active COVID-19. Sequenced material: peripheral blood. The CDR3 protein is CASSFNKNTEAFF. CDR3 in DNA: TGTGCCAGCAGCTTCAACAAGAACACTGAAGCTTTCTTT.